The text below deals with one TCR beta chain. Its antigen is not identified. These data originate in a study of OX40 agonist ivuxolimab in advanced cancers. On the study more broadly: Each patient was given ivuxolimab into a vein every 2 weeks, at 0.01 to 10 mg/kg.

Assay: immunoSEQ multiplex PCR; the TCRdb copy retains only in-frame clones and omits some. The table lists more than 35,000 clones, around nine tenths of them singletons. Study results and caveats: Mean expanded clone counts were higher in CD8+ than CD4+ T cells. Nonresponders included some who also had low normalized T-cell clonal expansion.

The CDR3 spans 15 residues. Germline CDR1 is SGHRS and CDR2 is YFSETQ. Trimming pared 0 bases from V and 4 bases from J, leaving 13 bases between. Blood sampling took place at baseline, cycle 4 day 1, and cycle 7 day 1. The sample here was CD4+ or CD8+ T cells sorted from blood, taken in a trial of the OX40 agonist ivuxolimab. The V gene is TRBV5-1, the J gene TRBJ2-5; D remains unclear. The receptor comes from an adult with an advanced solid tumor such as melanoma, head and neck, liver or kidney cancer. CDR3 DNA: TGCGCCAGCAGCTTGGATCCCATCCCCACAGAGACCCAGTACTTC. This codes for CASSLDPIPTETQYF.